This T cell receptor beta chain derives from a study of Ad26.COV2.S vaccination and SARS-CoV-2 variants. Turning to the study itself: Enrolled in COV1001, the donor was in the Ad26.COV2.S trial arm, which received the vaccine. Administration of Ad26.COV2.S was intramuscular, either once or twice 56 days apart. Overall study results and limits: From the TCR breadth and depth analyses, total T cell responses may have been underestimated.

Sequenced by immunoSEQ multiplex PCR; TCRdb stores in-frame clones only, minus some. The table lists some 400,000 clones, approximately 89% of them singletons. Comments on this clone: Its antigen is not known.

As to treatment: 19 received Ad26.COV2.S at low or high dose, single or two shots; a few received placebo; per-sample allocation not given. Collection of the samples took place on day 63 after the first injection of vaccine or placebo. This CDR3 has 14 amino acids. The ends were cut back, 4 bases at V and 0 bases at J, with 11 bases in the middle. Germline V gene lookup returns CDR1 SGHDT and CDR2 YYEEEE. This sequence was found in a person between 18 and 59 years old who received the Ad26.COV2.S COVID-19 vaccine or a placebo. The V call is TRBV5-6, the J call TRBJ2-7; the D gene could be TRBD1 or TRBD2 (5 bases each). The sequencing used peripheral blood, collected in a trial of Ad26.COV2.S vaccine versus placebo. CDR3 nucleotide sequence: TGTGCCAGCAGCGGGACGGCGGCCTCCTACGAGCAGTACTTC. This encodes CASSGTAASYEQYF.